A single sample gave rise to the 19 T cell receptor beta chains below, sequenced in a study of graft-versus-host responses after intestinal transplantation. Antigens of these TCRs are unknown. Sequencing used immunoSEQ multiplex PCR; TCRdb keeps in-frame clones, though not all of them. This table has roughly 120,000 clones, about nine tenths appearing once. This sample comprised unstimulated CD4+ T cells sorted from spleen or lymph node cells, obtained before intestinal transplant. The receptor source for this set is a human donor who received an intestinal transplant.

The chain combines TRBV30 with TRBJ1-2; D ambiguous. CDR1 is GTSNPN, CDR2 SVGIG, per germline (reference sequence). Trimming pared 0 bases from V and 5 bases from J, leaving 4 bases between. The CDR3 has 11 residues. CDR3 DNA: TGTGCCTGGAGTGTACGGTATGGCTACACCTTC. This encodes CAWSVRYGYTF.

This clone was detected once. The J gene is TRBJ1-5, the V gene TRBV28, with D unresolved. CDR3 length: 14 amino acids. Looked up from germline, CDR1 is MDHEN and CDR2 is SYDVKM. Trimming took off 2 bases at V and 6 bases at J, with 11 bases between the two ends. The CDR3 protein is CASSLIGGFQPQHF. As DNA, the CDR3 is TGTGCCAGCAGTTTAATCGGAGGGTTTCAGCCCCAGCATTTT.

The CDR3 spells CASSLWPGQGSNSPLHF. The DNA for the CDR3 is TGTGCCAGCAGTTTATGGCCGGGACAGGGCTCTAATTCACCCCTCCACTTT. V gene TRBV27 combines with J gene TRBJ1-6, with 9 bases fitting TRBD1. J lost 6 bases, V lost 1 base, and 7 bases had no gene match. This CDR3 region has 17 residues. The germline V gene encodes CDR1 MNHEY and CDR2 SMNVEV (reference sequence).

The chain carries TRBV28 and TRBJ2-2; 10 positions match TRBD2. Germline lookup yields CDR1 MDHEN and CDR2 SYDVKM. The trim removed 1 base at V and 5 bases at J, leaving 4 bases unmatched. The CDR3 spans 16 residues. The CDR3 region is CASSLYFSGGTGELFF. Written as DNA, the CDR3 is TGTGCCAGCAGTTTATATTTTAGCGGGGGGACCGGGGAGCTGTTTTTT.

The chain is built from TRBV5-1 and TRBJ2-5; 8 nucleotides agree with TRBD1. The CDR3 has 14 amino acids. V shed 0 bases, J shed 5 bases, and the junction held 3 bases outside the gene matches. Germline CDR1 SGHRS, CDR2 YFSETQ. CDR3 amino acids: CASSLGQGWETQYF. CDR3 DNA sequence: TGCGCCAGCAGCTTGGGACAGGGGTGGGAGACCCAGTACTTC.

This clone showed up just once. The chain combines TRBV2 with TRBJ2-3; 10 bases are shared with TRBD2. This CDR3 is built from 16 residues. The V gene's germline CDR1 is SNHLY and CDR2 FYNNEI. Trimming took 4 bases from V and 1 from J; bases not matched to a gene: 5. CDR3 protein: CASSVLAGAGTDTQYF. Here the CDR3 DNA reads TGTGCCAGCAGTGTTCTAGCGGGGGCAGGCACAGATACGCAGTATTTT.

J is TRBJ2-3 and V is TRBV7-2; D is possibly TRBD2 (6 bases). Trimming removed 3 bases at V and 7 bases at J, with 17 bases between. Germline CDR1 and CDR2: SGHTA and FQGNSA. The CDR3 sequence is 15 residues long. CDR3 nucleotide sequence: TGTGCCAGCAGCTTCTCCGGGGGTTGGGTCAATACGCAGTATTTT. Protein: CASSFSGGWVNTQYF.

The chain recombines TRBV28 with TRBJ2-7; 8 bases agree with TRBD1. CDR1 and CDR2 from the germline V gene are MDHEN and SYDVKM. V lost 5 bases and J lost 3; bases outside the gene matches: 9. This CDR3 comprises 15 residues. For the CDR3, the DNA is TGTGCCAGCAGTCGATCAGACAGGGGAGACTACGAGCAGTACTTC. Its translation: CASSRSDRGDYEQYF.

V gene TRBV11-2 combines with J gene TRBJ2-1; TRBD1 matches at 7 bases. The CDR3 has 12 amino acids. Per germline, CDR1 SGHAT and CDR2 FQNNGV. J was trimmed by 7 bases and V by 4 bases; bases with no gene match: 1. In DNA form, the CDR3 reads TGTGCCAGCAGCTCAGGGGGAAATGAGCAGTTCTTC. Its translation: CASSSGGNEQFF.

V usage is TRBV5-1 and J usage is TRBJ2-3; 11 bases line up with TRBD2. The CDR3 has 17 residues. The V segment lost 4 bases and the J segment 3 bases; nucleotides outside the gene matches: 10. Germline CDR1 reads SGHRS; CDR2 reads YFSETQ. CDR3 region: CASSRVAGGSRTDTQYF. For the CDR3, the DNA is TGCGCCAGCAGCCGAGTAGCGGGAGGGAGTAGGACAGATACGCAGTATTTT. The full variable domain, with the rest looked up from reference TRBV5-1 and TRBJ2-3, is KAGVTQTPRYLIKTRGQQVTLSCSPISGHRSVSWYQQTPGQGLQFLFEYFSETQRNKGNFPGRFSGRQFSNSRSEMNVSTLELGDSALYLCASSRVAGGSRTDTQYFGPGTRLTVL.

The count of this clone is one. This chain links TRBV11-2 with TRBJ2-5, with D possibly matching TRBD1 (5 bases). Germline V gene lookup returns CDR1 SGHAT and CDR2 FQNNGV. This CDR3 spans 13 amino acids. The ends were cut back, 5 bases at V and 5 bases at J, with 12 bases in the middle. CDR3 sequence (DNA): TGTGCCAGCAGCCGCAGGGCTGGGGAGACCCAGTACTTC. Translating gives CASSRRAGETQYF.

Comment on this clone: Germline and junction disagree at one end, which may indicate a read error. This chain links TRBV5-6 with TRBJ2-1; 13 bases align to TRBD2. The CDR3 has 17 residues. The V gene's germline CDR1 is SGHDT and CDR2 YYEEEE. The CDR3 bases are TGTGCCAGCAGCTTGGGACTAGCGGGGGGCTCCTACAATGAGCAGCTCTTC. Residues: CASSLGLAGGSYNEQLF.

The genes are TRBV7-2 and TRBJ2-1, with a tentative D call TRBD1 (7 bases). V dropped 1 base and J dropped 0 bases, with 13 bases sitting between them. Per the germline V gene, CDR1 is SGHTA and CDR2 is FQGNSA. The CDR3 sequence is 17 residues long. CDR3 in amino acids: CASSLDPGGGSYNEQFF. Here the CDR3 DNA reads TGTGCCAGCAGCTTAGATCCAGGGGGAGGCTCCTACAATGAGCAGTTCTTC.

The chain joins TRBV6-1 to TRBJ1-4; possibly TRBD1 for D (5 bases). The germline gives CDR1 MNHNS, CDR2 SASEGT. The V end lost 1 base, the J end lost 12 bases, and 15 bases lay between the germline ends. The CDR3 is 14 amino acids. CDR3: CASSEVGTRWELFF. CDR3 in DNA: TGTGCCAGCAGTGAAGTCGGGACTCGATGGGAACTGTTTTTT.

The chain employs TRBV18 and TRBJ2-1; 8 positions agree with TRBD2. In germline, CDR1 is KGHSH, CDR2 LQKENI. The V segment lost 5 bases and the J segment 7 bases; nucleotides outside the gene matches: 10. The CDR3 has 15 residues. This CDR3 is CASSYSGGPVNEQFF. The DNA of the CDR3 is TGTGCCAGCTCATATTCGGGGGGGCCCGTGAATGAGCAGTTCTTC.

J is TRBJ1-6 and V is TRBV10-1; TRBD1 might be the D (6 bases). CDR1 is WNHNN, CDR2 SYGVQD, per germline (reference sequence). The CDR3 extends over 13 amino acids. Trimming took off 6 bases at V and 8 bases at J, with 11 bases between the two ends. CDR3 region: CASRRDMDSPLHF. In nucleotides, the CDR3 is TGCGCCAGCAGGAGGGACATGGATTCACCCCTCCACTTT.

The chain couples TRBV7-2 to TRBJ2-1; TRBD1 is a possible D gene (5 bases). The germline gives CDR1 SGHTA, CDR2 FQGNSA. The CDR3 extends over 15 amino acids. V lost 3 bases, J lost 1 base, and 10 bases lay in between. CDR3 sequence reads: CASSFAGSSYNEQFF. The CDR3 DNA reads TGTGCCAGCAGCTTTGCAGGGTCATCCTACAATGAGCAGTTCTTC.

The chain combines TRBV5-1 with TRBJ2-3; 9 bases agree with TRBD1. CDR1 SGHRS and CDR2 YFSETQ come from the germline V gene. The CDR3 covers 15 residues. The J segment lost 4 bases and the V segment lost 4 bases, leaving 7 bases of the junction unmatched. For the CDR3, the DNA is TGCGCCAGCAGCCCTGGGACAGGGCGAGCAGATACGCAGTATTTT. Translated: CASSPGTGRADTQYF.

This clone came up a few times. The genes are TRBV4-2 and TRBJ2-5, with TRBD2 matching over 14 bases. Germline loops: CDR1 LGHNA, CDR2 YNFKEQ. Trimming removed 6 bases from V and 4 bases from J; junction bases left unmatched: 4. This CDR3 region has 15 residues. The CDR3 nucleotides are TGTGCCAGCAGAGGACTAGCGGGAGGAAGAGAGACCCAGTACTTC. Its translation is CASRGLAGGRETQYF.